Included here is one T cell receptor (beta chain) sequence, with context. As yet, its antigen is unknown. These data originate in a study of graft-versus-host responses after intestinal transplantation. Measured with immunoSEQ multiplex PCR; TCRdb has only the in-frame clones, and not every one. The sample carries some 76,000 clones, more than 75% recorded once. The CDR3 is 14 amino acids. V lost 5 bases and J 0 bases, leaving 8 bases between the germline ends. CDR1 and CDR2 from the germline V gene are MGHRA and YSYEKL. The TCR originated in a human donor who was the organ donor for an intestinal transplant. The V and J genes are TRBV4-1 and TRBJ2-1; D assignment may be TRBD1 or TRBD2 (5 bases each). This specimen consisted of unstimulated CD8+ T cells sorted from spleen or lymph node cells, obtained before transplant. CDR3 sequence reads: CASSGGDSYNEQFF. In DNA, the CDR3 is TGCGCCAGCAGCGGGGGTGACTCCTACAATGAGCAGTTCTTC.